The 27 T cell receptor beta chains reported below all come from one sample, sequenced in a study of shared clonotypes between healthy human individuals. Profiled with immunoSEQ multiplex PCR; TCRdb holds only in-frame clones, not every one. The sample comprises about 2 million clones, over 85% of which are singletons, and 1.1% rests with the top ten. The naive CD8 population came from CD45RO-negative cells selected for CCR7, without terminally differentiated effector memory CD45RA+ cells. Sequenced material: naive CD8+ T cells sorted from blood. These receptors originate from a man in his late teens or twenties in good health.

This clone appeared once. V usage is TRBV7-9 and J usage is TRBJ2-7; TRBD2 is a possible D gene (5 bases). This CDR3 contains 15 residues. Germline lookup yields CDR1 SEHNR and CDR2 FQNEAQ (reference sequence). V dropped 3 bases and J dropped 0 bases, with 12 bases sitting between them. CDR3 protein: CASSLTTARSYEQYF. CDR3 in DNA: TGTGCCAGCAGCTTGACTACCGCACGCTCCTACGAGCAGTACTTC.

The chain recombines TRBV2 with TRBJ1-2; 10 bases agree with TRBD1. The CDR3 extends over 13 amino acids. With 8 bases clipped from V and 6 bases from J, the junction kept 6 bases outside the gene matches. The germline V gene encodes CDR1 SNHLY and CDR2 FYNNEI. The CDR3 DNA reads TGTGCCAGCCTGGGACAGGGGAGGAATGGCTACACCTTC. This encodes CASLGQGRNGYTF. Variable domain in full (rest from reference TRBV2 and TRBJ1-2): EPEVTQTPSHQVTQMGQEVILRCVPISNHLYFYWYRQILGQKVEFLVSFYNNEISEKSEIFDDQFSVERPDGSNFTLKIRSTKLEDSAMYFCASLGQGRNGYTFGSGTRLTVV.

This rearrangement joins TRBV10-3 to TRBJ2-1; TRBD2 matches at 7 bases. The germline V gene encodes CDR1 ENHRY and CDR2 SYGVKD. The CDR3 has 12 residues. With 8 bases clipped from V and 8 bases from J, the junction kept 6 bases outside the gene matches. CDR3 sequence: CAILAEGDEQFF. DNA of the CDR3: TGTGCCATCCTAGCGGAGGGCGATGAGCAGTTCTTC.

This clone has just a few counts. The same CDR3 can be traced to other DNA sequences in this sample. The rearrangement links TRBV19 to TRBJ2-7, with 10 bases matching TRBD1. Germline loops: CDR1 LNHDA, CDR2 SQIVND (reference sequence). The CDR3 has 13 amino acids. V was clipped by 7 bases and J by 4 bases; unmatched bases: 4. As DNA, the CDR3 is TGTGCCAGTACCCCGGGACAGGGGTACGAGCAGTACTTC. It translates to CASTPGQGYEQYF.

The V call is TRBV2, the J call TRBJ2-5; unclear D gene. V dropped 7 bases and J dropped 5 bases, with 17 bases sitting between them. CDR3 length equals 14 residues. Germline V gene lookup returns CDR1 SNHLY and CDR2 FYNNEI. CDR3 in amino acids: CASTEVGLRETQYF. CDR3 coding DNA: TGTGCCAGCACCGAAGTAGGGTTGAGGGAGACCCAGTACTTC.

The chain carries TRBV5-1 and TRBJ2-3; no clear D gene. The CDR3 has 15 residues. CDR1 is SGHRS and CDR2 is YFSETQ in the germline V gene. The ends were cut back, 0 bases at V and 2 bases at J, with 10 bases in the middle. CDR3 nucleotide sequence: TGCGCCAGCAGCTTGGAATTGGAAAACACAGATACGCAGTATTTT. Translating it yields CASSLELENTDTQYF.

The rearrangement links TRBV14 to TRBJ2-7; D is perhaps TRBD1 (6 bases). V was cut by 1 base and J by 5 bases, with 12 bases left in between. This CDR3 spans 14 amino acids. Germline V gene sequence: CDR1 SGHDN, CDR2 FVKESK. The CDR3 reads CASSQVNRDHEQYF. The CDR3 DNA reads TGTGCCAGCAGCCAAGTCAACAGGGACCACGAGCAGTACTTC.

Concerning this clone itself: Different DNA sequences within this sample yield the same CDR3. The chain uses TRBV6-5 and TRBJ2-3; TRBD2 agrees at 12 bases. Germline V lookup: CDR1 MNHEY, CDR2 SVGAGI. With V trimmed by 5 bases and J by 0 bases, 0 bases remained unmatched. The CDR3 loop spans 15 amino acids. As DNA, the CDR3 is TGTGCCAGCAGTCTAGCGGGAGGGAGCACAGATACGCAGTATTTT. It is translated as CASSLAGGSTDTQYF.

The genes are TRBV18 and TRBJ2-7, with 8 nucleotides matching TRBD1. Germline-derived CDR1 and CDR2 are KGHSH and LQKENI. J was trimmed by 2 bases and V by 3 bases; bases with no gene match: 6. CDR3 length: 15 residues. This chain's CDR3 is CASSPFDRGPYEQYF. DNA of the CDR3: TGTGCCAGCTCACCTTTCGACAGGGGTCCCTACGAGCAGTACTTC. Together with reference TRBV18 and TRBJ2-7, the CDR3 gives the full variable domain: NAGVMQNPRHLVRRRGQEARLRCSPMKGHSHVYWYRQLPEEGLKFMVYLQKENIIDESGMPKERFSAEFPKEGPSILRIQQVVRGDSAAYFCASSPFDRGPYEQYFGPGTRLTVT.

Here the CDR3 DNA reads TGTGCCAGTAGTCCCCGGGTTAGCGAAAGCACAGATACGCAGTATTTT. Translated: CASSPRVSESTDTQYF. The chain uses TRBV19 and TRBJ2-3, with a tentative D call TRBD2 (5 bases). Germline V gene sequence: CDR1 LNHDA, CDR2 SQIVND (reference sequence). The CDR3 sequence is 16 residues long. V gave up 5 bases and J gave up 0 bases, with 15 bases separating them. Complete variable domain (other parts from reference TRBV19 and TRBJ2-3): DGGITQSPKYLFRKEGQNVTLSCEQNLNHDAMYWYRQDPGQGLRLIYYSQIVNDFQKGDIAEGYSVSREKKESFPLTVTSAQKNPTAFYLCASSPRVSESTDTQYFGPGTRLTVL.

The chain carries TRBV19 and TRBJ2-7; 11 nucleotides agree with TRBD2. This CDR3 contains 16 residues. The V and J ends lost 5 bases and 4 bases, in that order; junction bases with no gene match: 10. In germline, CDR1 is LNHDA, CDR2 SQIVND (reference sequence). CDR3 DNA sequence: TGTGCCAGTAGTCCTAGCCTAGCGGGGGGCCGGTACGAGCAGTACTTC. Translation gives CASSPSLAGGRYEQYF.

The gene calls are TRBV5-6 and TRBJ1-5, with unresolved D. The CDR3 runs 16 residues. V dropped 2 bases and J dropped 0 bases, with 12 bases sitting between them. CDR1 SGHDT and CDR2 YYEEEE come from the germline V gene. CDR3 sequence (DNA): TGTGCCAGCAGCTTAACGGGAACCCTTAGCAATCAGCCCCAGCATTTT. Translating it yields CASSLTGTLSNQPQHF.

The V gene is TRBV19, the J gene TRBJ1-1, with D perhaps matching TRBD1 (5 bases). Deletions cut 6 bases from V and 5 bases from J, with 10 bases between. CDR3 length: 12 residues. Germline CDR1 LNHDA, CDR2 SQIVND (reference sequence). The CDR3 DNA reads as TGTGCCAGTAGCGTAGGGGAGACTGAAGCTTTCTTT. Translating it yields CASSVGETEAFF.

The genes are TRBV2 and TRBJ2-7, with 11 bases matching TRBD2. The CDR3 is 15 amino acids. Germline V gives CDR1 SNHLY, CDR2 FYNNEI. The junction had 7 bases not matched to a gene; V was cut back by 6 bases and J by 3 bases. CDR3 DNA: TGTGCCAGCAGCGGGCTAGCGGGAGGACTCTACGAGCAGTACTTC. Protein: CASSGLAGGLYEQYF.

The chain carries TRBV15 and TRBJ2-7; 8 bases map to TRBD2. In germline, CDR1 is LNHNV, CDR2 YYDKDF (reference sequence). Unmatched junction bases numbered 6, after V lost 5 bases and J lost 0 bases. CDR3 length: 15 amino acids. CDR3 DNA: TGTGCCACCAGCCCCGCTAGCGGGCTCTCCTACGAGCAGTACTTC. Amino acids: CATSPASGLSYEQYF.

A note on this clone: Different DNA sequences within this sample yield the same CDR3. J is TRBJ2-5 and V is TRBV13; 7 bases line up with TRBD2. Unmatched junction bases numbered 8, after V lost 5 bases and J lost 5 bases. Germline V gene data show CDR1 as PRHDT and CDR2 as FYEKMQ (reference sequence). The CDR3 totals 14 residues. The CDR3 DNA follows: TGTGCCAGCAGCCCCCGACTAGCCGGGGAGACCCAGTACTTC. Translating gives CASSPRLAGETQYF.

V is TRBV5-8 and J is TRBJ1-1, with D hard to call. V lost 5 bases and J 0 bases, leaving 14 bases between the germline ends. Germline V gene sequence: CDR1 SGHTS, CDR2 YDEGEE. The CDR3 is 15 amino acids. Here the CDR3 reads CASSYTGVMNTEAFF. Here the CDR3 DNA reads TGTGCCAGCAGTTATACCGGGGTGATGAACACTGAAGCTTTCTTT.

About this clone: Other DNA sequences in the sample encode the same CDR3. The genes are TRBV10-3 and TRBJ2-7; D not certain. The CDR3 spans 13 residues. The V end was cut by 3 bases, the J end by 4 bases, with 10 bases between. Germline lookup yields CDR1 ENHRY and CDR2 SYGVKD. The CDR3 loop reads CAISESSSYEQYF. The CDR3 DNA is TGTGCCATCAGTGAATCGTCGAGTTACGAGCAGTACTTC.

In its sample, this clone was seen once. The chain's CDR3 is CASSILGERETQYF. DNA of the CDR3: TGTGCCAGTAGTATATTAGGGGAGAGGGAGACCCAGTACTTC. The chain couples TRBV19 to TRBJ2-5; D assignment may be TRBD1 or TRBD2 (5 bases each). This CDR3 comprises 14 residues. Germline lookup yields CDR1 LNHDA and CDR2 SQIVND (reference sequence). Between the trimmed V and J ends, which lost 2 bases and 5 bases, there was a span of 12 bases.

The genes are TRBV2 and TRBJ2-7; 7 nucleotides align to TRBD1. Germline CDR1 is SNHLY and CDR2 is FYNNEI. J gave up 3 bases and V 7 bases, and 15 bases lay outside the gene matches. CDR3 length: 16 amino acids. The CDR3 protein is CASIKSSRDSLYEQYF. As DNA, the CDR3 is TGTGCCAGCATTAAGAGCAGCCGGGACAGTCTCTACGAGCAGTACTTC. The complete variable domain, with remaining parts taken from reference TRBV2 and TRBJ2-7, reads EPEVTQTPSHQVTQMGQEVILRCVPISNHLYFYWYRQILGQKVEFLVSFYNNEISEKSEIFDDQFSVERPDGSNFTLKIRSTKLEDSAMYFCASIKSSRDSLYEQYFGPGTRLTVT.

The rearrangement links TRBV5-1 to TRBJ2-7; TRBD1 might be the D (6 bases). Germline CDR1 SGHRS, CDR2 YFSETQ. Trimming cost V 4 bases and J 2 bases, with 16 bases left between them. The CDR3 has 15 amino acids. In DNA form, the CDR3 reads TGCGCCAGCAGCCGAGTAACAGGGAAGGCCTACGAGCAGTACTTC. Its protein is CASSRVTGKAYEQYF.

V usage is TRBV4-1 and J usage is TRBJ2-5; D remains unclear. The CDR3 spans 16 residues. V gave up 1 base and J gave up 1 base, with 13 bases separating them. CDR1 and CDR2 from the germline V gene are MGHRA and YSYEKL. CDR3 region: CASSQGVTPLQETQYF. The DNA for the CDR3 is TGCGCCAGCAGCCAAGGAGTGACCCCCCTCCAAGAGACCCAGTACTTC.

The CDR3 reads CASSQSLSWEQFF. In nucleotides, the CDR3 is TGTGCCAGCAGCCAATCGCTCTCCTGGGAGCAGTTCTTC. The rearrangement joins TRBV11-2 to TRBJ2-1; D is uncertain. The CDR3 totals 13 residues. V was clipped by 5 bases and J by 10 bases, with 15 bases between them. Germline V gene lookup returns CDR1 SGHAT and CDR2 FQNNGV.

The genes are TRBV7-8 and TRBJ1-5; tentatively, D is TRBD1 (6 bases). V shed 7 bases and J shed 3 bases, with 31 bases lying between them. This CDR3 has 20 amino acids. The germline CDR1 and CDR2 sequences are SGHVS and FQNEAQ. In DNA form, the CDR3 reads TGTGCCAGCAACCCACAACCCAAGACAGGAGACCTTGTTGTCAATCAGCCCCAGCATTTT. Its translation is CASNPQPKTGDLVVNQPQHF.

J is TRBJ1-4 and V is TRBV5-6; a weak D match, TRBD1 (5 bases). The CDR3 has 13 residues. The V and J ends lost 4 bases and 10 bases respectively, with 14 bases between them. The V gene's germline CDR1 is SGHDT and CDR2 YYEEEE. The DNA for the CDR3 is TGTGCCAGCAGCGTGGGGGGGATAGGAAAACTGTTTTTT. Protein product: CASSVGGIGKLFF.

The chain recombines TRBV28 with TRBJ2-7, with D unresolved. Germline V gives CDR1 MDHEN, CDR2 SYDVKM. Trimming took 3 bases from V and 3 from J, leaving 12 bases between them. The CDR3 covers 14 residues. The CDR3 region is CASSLDPVGYEQYF. CDR3 sequence (DNA): TGTGCCAGCAGTTTGGACCCGGTGGGCTACGAGCAGTACTTC.

The chain couples TRBV30 to TRBJ1-2, with D tentatively TRBD1 (5 bases). The germline gives CDR1 GTSNPN, CDR2 SVGIG (reference sequence). V gave up 0 bases and J gave up 6 bases, with 11 bases separating them. The CDR3 has 13 residues. The CDR3 protein is CAWSVPGRDGYTF. CDR3 sequence (DNA): TGTGCCTGGAGTGTACCTGGCAGGGATGGCTACACCTTC.